Below are 7 T cell receptor beta chains sequenced from a single sample in a study of blood T cells in healthy people across ages. Through a sample-barcoded 5' primer and a J-beta primer mix, a second PCR was run for roughly 6 to 11 cycles. Using its own MiXCR run on the 5' RACE reads, TCRdb lists one record per CDR3 protein. Of more than 650,000 distinct CDR3 sequences listed, 22% were seen once; the top ten hold around 22%. The sequenced material came from blood. The receptor source for this set is a man between 65 and 85 years old in good health.

This clonotype was counted a few times. The chain links TRBV5-1 to TRBJ2-1; 8 bases fit TRBD2. This CDR3 spans 14 amino acids. V shed 2 bases, J shed 5 bases, and the junction held 3 bases outside the gene matches. Germline CDR1 SGHRS, CDR2 YFSETQ. CDR3 amino acids: CASSFISGDNEQFF. The CDR3 nucleotides read TGCGCCAGCAGCTTCATTAGCGGGGACAATGAGCAGTTCTTC. The complete variable domain, with remaining parts taken from reference TRBV5-1 and TRBJ2-1, reads KAGVTQTPRYLIKTRGQQVTLSCSPISGHRSVSWYQQTPGQGLQFLFEYFSETQRNKGNFPGRFSGRQFSNSRSEMNVSTLELGDSALYLCASSFISGDNEQFFGPGTRLTVL.

This clonotype was counted ten times or more. The CDR3 protein is CASSPQGRYEQYV. In DNA, the CDR3 is TGTGCCAGCAGCCCACAGGGACGCTACGAGCAGTACGTC. The chain combines TRBV6-5 with TRBJ2-7; tentatively, D is TRBD1 (6 bases). V was clipped by 6 bases and J by 3 bases, with 12 bases between them. Germline assignment: CDR1 MNHEY and CDR2 SVGAGI. The CDR3 has 13 amino acids.

The chain has TRBV12-3 or TRBV12-4 and TRBJ2-2, with D perhaps assigned TRBD1 or TRBD2 (5 bases each). V was pared by 6 bases and J by 4 bases, with 12 bases between. The length of the CDR3 is 14 residues. Here the CDR3 reads CASSPSGPTGELFF. In DNA, the CDR3 is TGTGCCAGCAGCCCATCGGGGCCCACCGGGGAGCTGTTTTTT.

The chain links TRBV29-1 to TRBJ2-5, with TRBD1 matching over 10 bases. This CDR3 region has 13 residues. The V and J ends lost 6 bases and 3 bases, in that order; junction bases with no gene match: 4. Germline assignment: CDR1 SQVTM and CDR2 ANQGSEA. DNA of the CDR3: TGCAGCGTAAGAGGACAGGGGGAAGAGACCCAGTACTTC. Its protein product is CSVRGQGEETQYF.

Many counts were recorded for this clonotype. This sequence joins TRBV20-1 and TRBJ1-1, with TRBD1 identical over 7 bases. Germline V gene data show CDR1 as DFQATT and CDR2 as SNEGSKA (reference sequence). The CDR3 runs 16 residues. V shed 3 bases, J shed 0 bases, and the junction held 10 bases outside the gene matches. CDR3 coding DNA: TGCAGTGCTAGTTATTATGTACAGGGGTTGAACACTGAAGCTTTCTTT. Translation gives CSASYYVQGLNTEAFF.

This clonotype was counted between two and nine times. V gene TRBV27 combines with J gene TRBJ1-2, with TRBD1 as a possible D gene (5 bases). The germline V gene encodes CDR1 MNHEY and CDR2 SMNVEV (reference sequence). The CDR3 consists of 15 residues. Trimming took off 0 bases at V and 2 bases at J, with 10 bases between the two ends. CDR3 loop: CASSLSPGLNYGYTF. The CDR3 DNA follows: TGTGCCAGCAGTTTATCCCCAGGGCTGAACTATGGCTACACCTTC.

The gene calls are TRBV27 and TRBJ2-1; D call uncertain. The J call is doubtful: the DNA matches TRBJ2-7 better. Germline loops: CDR1 MNHEY, CDR2 SMNVEV (reference sequence). This CDR3 comprises 15 residues. The CDR3 nucleotides read TGTGCCAGCAGCGAAACCAAGAAGAGGATGTACGAGCAGTACTTC. As protein: CASSETKKRMYEQYF.